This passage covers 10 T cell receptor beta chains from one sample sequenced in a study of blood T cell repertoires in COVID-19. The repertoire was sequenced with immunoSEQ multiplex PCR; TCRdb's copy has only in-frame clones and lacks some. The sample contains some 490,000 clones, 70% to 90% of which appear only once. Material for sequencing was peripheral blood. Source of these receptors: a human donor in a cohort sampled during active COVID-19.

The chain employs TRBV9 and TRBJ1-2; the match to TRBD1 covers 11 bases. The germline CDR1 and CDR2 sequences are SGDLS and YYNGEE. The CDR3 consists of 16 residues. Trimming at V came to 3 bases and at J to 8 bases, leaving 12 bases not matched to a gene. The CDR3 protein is CASSETGTGGLGGYTF. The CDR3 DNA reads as TGTGCCAGCAGCGAGACAGGGACAGGGGGTTTAGGCGGCTACACCTTC.

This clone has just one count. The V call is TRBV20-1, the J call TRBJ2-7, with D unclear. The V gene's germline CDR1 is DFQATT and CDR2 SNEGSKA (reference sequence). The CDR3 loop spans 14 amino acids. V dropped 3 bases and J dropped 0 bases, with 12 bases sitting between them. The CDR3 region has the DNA TGCAGTGCTAGTAAAACTTATAGCTCCTACGAGCAGTACTTC. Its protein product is CSASKTYSSYEQYF.

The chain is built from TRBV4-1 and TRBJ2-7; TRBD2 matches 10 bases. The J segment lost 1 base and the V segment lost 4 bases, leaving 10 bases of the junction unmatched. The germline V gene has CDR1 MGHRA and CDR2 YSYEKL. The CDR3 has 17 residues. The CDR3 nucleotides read TGCGCCAGCAGCCTTCAATCCAGCGGGGGGGGGTCCTACGAGCAGTACTTC. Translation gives CASSLQSSGGGSYEQYF.

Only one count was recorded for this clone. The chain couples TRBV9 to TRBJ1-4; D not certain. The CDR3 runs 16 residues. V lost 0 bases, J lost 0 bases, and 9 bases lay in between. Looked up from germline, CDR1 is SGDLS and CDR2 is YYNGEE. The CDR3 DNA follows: TGTGCCAGCAGCGTAGGTCAGCAGGCAACTAATGAAAAACTGTTTTTT. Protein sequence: CASSVGQQATNEKLFF.

The chain's CDR3 is CASSFRAGAREQYF. The CDR3 DNA sequence: TGTGCCAGCAGCTTCAGGGCAGGGGCGAGGGAGCAGTACTTC. V usage is TRBV5-6 and J usage is TRBJ2-7; possibly TRBD1 for D (6 bases). The CDR3 totals 14 residues. V was cut by 2 bases and J by 7 bases, with 16 bases left in between. CDR1 SGHDT and CDR2 YYEEEE come from the germline V gene.

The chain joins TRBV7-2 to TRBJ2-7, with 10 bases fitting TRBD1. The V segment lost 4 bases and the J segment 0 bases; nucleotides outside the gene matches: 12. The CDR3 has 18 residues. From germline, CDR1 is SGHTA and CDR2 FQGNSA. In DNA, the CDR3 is TGTGCCAGCAGCTACCAGCACTGGACAGGGGGAAACTCCTACGAGCAGTACTTC. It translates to CASSYQHWTGGNSYEQYF.

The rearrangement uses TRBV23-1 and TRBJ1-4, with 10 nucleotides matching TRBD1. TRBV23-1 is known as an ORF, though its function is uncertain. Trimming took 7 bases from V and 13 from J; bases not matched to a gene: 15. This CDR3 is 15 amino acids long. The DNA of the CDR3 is TGCGCCAGCATACCAAGGGACAGGGGCTCCCAAGGACTGTTTTTT. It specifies CASIPRDRGSQGLFF.

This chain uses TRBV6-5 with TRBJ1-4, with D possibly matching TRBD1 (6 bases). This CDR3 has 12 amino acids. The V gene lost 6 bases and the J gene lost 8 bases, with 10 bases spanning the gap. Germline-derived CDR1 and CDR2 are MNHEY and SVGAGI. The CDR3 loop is CASSQRGEKLFF. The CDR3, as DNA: TGTGCCAGCAGCCAGAGGGGGGAAAAACTGTTTTTT.

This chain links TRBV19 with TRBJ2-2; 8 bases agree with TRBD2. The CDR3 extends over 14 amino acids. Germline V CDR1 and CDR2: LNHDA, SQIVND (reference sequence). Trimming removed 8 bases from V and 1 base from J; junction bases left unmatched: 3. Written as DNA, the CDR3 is TGTGCCAGTCGGCTAGCGGGGAACACCGGGGAGCTGTTTTTT. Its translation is CASRLAGNTGELFF.

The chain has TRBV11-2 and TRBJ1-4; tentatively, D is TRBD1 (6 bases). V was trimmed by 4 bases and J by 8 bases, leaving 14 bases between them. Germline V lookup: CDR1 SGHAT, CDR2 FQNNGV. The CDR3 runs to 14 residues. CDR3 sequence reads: CASSSNRVGEKLFF. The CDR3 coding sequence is TGTGCCAGCAGCTCCAACAGGGTTGGAGAAAAACTGTTTTTT.